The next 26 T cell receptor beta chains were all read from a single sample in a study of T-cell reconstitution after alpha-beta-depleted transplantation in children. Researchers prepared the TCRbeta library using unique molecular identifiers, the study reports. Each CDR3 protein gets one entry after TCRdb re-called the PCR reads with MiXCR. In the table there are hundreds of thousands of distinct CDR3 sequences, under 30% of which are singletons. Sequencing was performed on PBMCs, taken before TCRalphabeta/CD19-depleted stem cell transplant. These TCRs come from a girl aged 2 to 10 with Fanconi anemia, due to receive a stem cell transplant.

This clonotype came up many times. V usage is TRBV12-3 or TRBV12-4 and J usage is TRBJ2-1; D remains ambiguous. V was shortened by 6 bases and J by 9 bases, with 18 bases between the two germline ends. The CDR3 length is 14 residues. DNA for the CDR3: TGTGCCAGCAGACCCGACCCGATGGGTGGTGAGCAGTTCTTC. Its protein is CASRPDPMGGEQFF.

CDR3 region: CASSIYQETQYF. The CDR3 bases are TGTGCCAGCAGCATTTACCAAGAGACCCAGTACTTC. This chain links TRBV5-5 with TRBJ2-5; D is ambiguous. This CDR3 comprises 12 residues. Trimming pared 4 bases from V and 0 bases from J, leaving 4 bases between. The germline gives CDR1 SGHKS, CDR2 YYEKEE (reference sequence).

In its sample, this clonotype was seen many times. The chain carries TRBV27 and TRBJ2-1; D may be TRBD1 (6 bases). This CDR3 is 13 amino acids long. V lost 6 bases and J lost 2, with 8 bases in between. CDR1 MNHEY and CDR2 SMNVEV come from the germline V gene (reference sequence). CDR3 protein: CASRGAAYNEQFF. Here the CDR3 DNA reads TGTGCCAGCAGGGGGGCCGCCTACAATGAGCAGTTCTTC.

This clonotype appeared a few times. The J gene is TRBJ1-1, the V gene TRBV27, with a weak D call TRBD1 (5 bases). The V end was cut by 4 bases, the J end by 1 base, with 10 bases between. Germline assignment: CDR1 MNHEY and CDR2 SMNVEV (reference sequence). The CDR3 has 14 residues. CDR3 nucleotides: TGTGCCAGCAGTTATTCCGGGACGAACACTGAAGCTTTCTTT. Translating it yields CASSYSGTNTEAFF.

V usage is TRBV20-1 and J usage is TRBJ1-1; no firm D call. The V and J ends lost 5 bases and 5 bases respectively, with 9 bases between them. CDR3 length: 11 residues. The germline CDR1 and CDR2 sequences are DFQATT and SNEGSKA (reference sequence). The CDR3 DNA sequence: TGCAGTGCTGAACGGGAAACTGAAGCTTTCTTT. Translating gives CSAERETEAFF.

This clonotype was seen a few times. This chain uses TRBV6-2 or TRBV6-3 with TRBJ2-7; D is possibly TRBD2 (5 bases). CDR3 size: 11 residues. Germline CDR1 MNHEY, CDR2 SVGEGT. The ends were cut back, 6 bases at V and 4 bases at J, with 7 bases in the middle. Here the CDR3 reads CASSREYEQYF. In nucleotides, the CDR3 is TGTGCCAGCAGCCGGGAATACGAGCAGTACTTC.

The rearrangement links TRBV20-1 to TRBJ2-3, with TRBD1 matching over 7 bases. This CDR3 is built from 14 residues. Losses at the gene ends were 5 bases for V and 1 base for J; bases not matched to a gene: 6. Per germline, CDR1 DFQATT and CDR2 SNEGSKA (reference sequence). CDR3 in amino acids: CSAPPDRGTDTQYF. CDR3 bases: TGCAGTGCTCCCCCCGACAGGGGCACAGATACGCAGTATTTT.

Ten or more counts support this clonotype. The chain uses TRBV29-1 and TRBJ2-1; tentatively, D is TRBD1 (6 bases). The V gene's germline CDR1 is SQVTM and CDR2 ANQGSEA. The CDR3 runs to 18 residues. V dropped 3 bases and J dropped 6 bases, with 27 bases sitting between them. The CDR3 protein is CSVEGHIYRGILRNEQFF. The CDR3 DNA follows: TGCAGCGTTGAGGGACACATCTATAGGGGTATCCTACGCAATGAGCAGTTCTTC.

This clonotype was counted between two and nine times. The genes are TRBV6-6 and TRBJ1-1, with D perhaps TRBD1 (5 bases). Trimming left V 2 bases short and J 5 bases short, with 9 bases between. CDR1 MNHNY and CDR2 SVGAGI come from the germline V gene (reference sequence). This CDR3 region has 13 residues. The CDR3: CASSYRGETEAFF. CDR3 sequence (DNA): TGTGCCAGCAGTTACAGGGGTGAGACTGAAGCTTTCTTT.

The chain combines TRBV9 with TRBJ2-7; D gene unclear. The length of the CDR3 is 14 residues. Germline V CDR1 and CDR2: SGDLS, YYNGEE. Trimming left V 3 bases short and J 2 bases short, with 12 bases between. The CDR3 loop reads CASSGPGSPYEQYF. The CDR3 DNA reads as TGTGCCAGCAGCGGGCCCGGTTCTCCCTACGAGCAGTACTTC. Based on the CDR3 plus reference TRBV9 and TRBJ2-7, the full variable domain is DSGVTQTPKHLITATGQRVTLRCSPRSGDLSVYWYQQSLDQGLQFLIQYYNGEERAKGNILERFSAQQFPDLHSELNLSSLELGDSALYFCASSGPGSPYEQYFGPGTRLTVT.

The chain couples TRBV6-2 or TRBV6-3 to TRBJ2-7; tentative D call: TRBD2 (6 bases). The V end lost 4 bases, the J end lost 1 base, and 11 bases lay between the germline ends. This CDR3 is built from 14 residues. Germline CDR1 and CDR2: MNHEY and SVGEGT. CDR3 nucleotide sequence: TGTGCCAGCAGTTGGGGACTCATATCCTACGAGCAGTACTTC. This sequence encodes CASSWGLISYEQYF.

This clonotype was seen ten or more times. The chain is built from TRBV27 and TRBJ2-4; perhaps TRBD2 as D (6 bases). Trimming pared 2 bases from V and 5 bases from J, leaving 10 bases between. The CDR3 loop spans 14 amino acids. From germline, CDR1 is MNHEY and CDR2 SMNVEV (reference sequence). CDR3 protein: CASSLTGLQNIQYF. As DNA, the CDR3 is TGTGCCAGCAGTTTAACGGGACTTCAAAACATTCAGTACTTC.

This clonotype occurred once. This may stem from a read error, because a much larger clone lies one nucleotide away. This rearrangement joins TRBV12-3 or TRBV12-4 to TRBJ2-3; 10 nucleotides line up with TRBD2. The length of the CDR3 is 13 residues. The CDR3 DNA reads TGTGCCTCCGGGACTAGCGACACAGATGCGCAGTATTTT. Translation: CASGTSDTDAQYF.

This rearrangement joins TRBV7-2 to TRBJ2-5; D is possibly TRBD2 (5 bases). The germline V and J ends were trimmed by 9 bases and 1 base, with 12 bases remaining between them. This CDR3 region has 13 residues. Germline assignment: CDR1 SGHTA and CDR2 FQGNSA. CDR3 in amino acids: CASHQTTQETQYF. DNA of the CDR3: TGTGCCAGTCACCAGACTACCCAAGAGACCCAGTACTTC.

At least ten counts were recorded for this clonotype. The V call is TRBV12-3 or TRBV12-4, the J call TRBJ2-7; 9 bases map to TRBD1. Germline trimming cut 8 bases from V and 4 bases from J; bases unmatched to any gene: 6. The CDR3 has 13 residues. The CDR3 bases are TGTGCCAGCCGGGGACAGGGTCGTTACGAGCAGTACTTC. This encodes CASRGQGRYEQYF.

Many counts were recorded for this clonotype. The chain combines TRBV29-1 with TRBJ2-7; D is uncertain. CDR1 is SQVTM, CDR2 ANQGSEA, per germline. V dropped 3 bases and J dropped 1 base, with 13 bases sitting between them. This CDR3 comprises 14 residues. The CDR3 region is CSVDGVNHSYEQYF. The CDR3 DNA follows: TGCAGCGTTGATGGAGTTAACCATTCCTACGAGCAGTACTTC.

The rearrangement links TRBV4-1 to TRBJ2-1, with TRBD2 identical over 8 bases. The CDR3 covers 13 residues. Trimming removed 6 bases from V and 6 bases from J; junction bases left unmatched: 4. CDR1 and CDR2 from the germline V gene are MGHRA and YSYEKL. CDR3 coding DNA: TGCGCCAGCAGTAGCGGGATGAGCAATGAGCAGTTCTTC. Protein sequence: CASSSGMSNEQFF.

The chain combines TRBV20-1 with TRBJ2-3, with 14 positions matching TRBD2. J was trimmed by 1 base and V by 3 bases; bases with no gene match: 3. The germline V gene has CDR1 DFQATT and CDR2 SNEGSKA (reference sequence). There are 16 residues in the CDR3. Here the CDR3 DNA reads TGCAGTGCTAGCCCGGGACTAGCGGGGGGCACAGATACGCAGTATTTT. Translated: CSASPGLAGGTDTQYF.

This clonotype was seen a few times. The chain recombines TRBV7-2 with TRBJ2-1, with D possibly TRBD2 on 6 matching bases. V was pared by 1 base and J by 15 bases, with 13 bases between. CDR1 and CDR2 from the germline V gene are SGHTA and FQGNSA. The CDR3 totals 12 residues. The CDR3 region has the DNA TGTGCCAGCAGCTTAGATGTGGGGGGTCCGTTCTTC. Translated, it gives CASSLDVGGPFF.

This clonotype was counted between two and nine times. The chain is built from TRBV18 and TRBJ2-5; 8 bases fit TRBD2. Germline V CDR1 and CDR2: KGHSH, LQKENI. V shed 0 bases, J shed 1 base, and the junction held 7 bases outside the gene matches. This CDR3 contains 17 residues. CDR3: CASSPPSRGGIQETQYF. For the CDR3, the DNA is TGTGCCAGCTCACCACCGAGTCGCGGGGGGATCCAAGAGACCCAGTACTTC.

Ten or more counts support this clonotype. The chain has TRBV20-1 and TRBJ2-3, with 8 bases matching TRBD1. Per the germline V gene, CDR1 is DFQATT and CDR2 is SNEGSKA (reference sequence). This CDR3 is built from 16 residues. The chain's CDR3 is CSEYLTGQAFTDTQYF. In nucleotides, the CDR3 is TGCAGCGAATACCTCACGGGACAGGCCTTCACAGATACGCAGTATTTT.

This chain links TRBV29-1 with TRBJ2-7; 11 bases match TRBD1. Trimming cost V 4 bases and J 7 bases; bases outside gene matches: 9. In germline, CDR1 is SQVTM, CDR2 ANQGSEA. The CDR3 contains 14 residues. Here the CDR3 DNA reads TGCAGCGTTGCCGGGACAGGGGGAATGAGAGAGCAGTACTTC. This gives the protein CSVAGTGGMREQYF.

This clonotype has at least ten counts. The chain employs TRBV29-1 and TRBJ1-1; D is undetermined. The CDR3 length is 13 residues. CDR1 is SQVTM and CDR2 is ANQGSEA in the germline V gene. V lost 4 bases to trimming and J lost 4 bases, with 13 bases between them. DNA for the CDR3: TGCAGCGTTGTAAGGGTAGAGTCCACTGAAGCTTTCTTT. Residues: CSVVRVESTEAFF.

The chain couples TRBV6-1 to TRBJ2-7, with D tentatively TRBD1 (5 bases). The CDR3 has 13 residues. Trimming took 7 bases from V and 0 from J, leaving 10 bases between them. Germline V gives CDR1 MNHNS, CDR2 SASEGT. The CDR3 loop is CASTDSLSYEQYF. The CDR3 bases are TGTGCCAGCACTGACAGCCTCTCCTACGAGCAGTACTTC.

CDR3 protein: CASGLPDHRGGTGELFF. The CDR3 region has the DNA TGTGCTAGTGGTTTGCCCGACCACCGGGGGGGCACCGGGGAGCTGTTTTTT. V gene TRBV12-5 combines with J gene TRBJ2-2, with 8 bases fitting TRBD2. In germline, CDR1 is LGHNT, CDR2 FRNRAP. V dropped 2 bases and J dropped 4; count of bases not matched to a gene: 9. The CDR3 sequence is 17 residues long.

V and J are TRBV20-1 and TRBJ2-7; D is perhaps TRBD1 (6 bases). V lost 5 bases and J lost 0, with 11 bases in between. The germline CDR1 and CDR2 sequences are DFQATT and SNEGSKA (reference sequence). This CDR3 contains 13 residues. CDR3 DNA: TGCAGTGCTCCGACAGGACCCTCCTACGAGCAGTACTTC. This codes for CSAPTGPSYEQYF.